What follows are 21 T cell receptor beta chains derived from one specimen sequenced in a study of HIV-infected patients and healthy controls. All unsorted peripheral T cells were captured because whole blood was used without fractionation. Approximately 510 ng RNA was reverse transcribed with alpha and beta constant-region primers. Separate chain-specific third strand synthesis with multiplexing indices produced the alpha and beta libraries. TCRdb reanalysed the 5' RACE reads using MiXCR and keeps one entry per CDR3 protein. Of around 26,000 distinct CDR3 sequences listed, about 8.7% are singletons. Material: blood. These receptors originate from an adult in good health.

This clonotype ranks as medium-sized. This CDR3 reads CASKVAGGPTYEQYF. The CDR3 DNA reads as TGTGCCAGCAAGGTAGCGGGGGGGCCGACCTACGAGCAGTACTTC. This chain links TRBV2 with TRBJ2-7; 11 bases fit TRBD2. V was clipped by 7 bases and J by 2 bases; unmatched bases: 7. Germline-derived CDR1 and CDR2 are SNHLY and FYNNEI. This CDR3 is 15 amino acids long.

There are many counts of this clonotype. V and J are TRBV10-2 and TRBJ1-6; D is undetermined. The CDR3 length is 15 residues. CDR1 WSHSY and CDR2 SAAADI come from the germline V gene. V lost 10 bases and J lost 0, with 13 bases in between. The CDR3 DNA is TGCGCCACCGAAGAAGGCAGCTCCTATAATTCACCCCTCCACTTT. It codes for CATEEGSSYNSPLHF.

This clonotype has ten or more counts. The J gene is TRBJ1-1, the V gene TRBV7-9; 7 bases fit TRBD1. Germline lookup yields CDR1 SEHNR and CDR2 FQNEAQ (reference sequence). The CDR3 sequence is 13 residues long. J was trimmed by 11 bases and V by 4 bases; bases with no gene match: 10. This chain's CDR3 is CASSSEGDRVAFF. CDR3 in DNA: TGTGCCAGCAGCTCCGAGGGAGACAGGGTTGCTTTCTTT.

This clonotype has at least ten counts. The chain carries TRBV2 and TRBJ1-1, with 8 bases lining up with TRBD1. Germline-derived CDR1 and CDR2 are SNHLY and FYNNEI. The CDR3 sequence is 13 residues long. V shed 2 bases and J 7 bases; nucleotides not matched to a gene: 3. CDR3 protein: CASSEQGAIEAFF. The CDR3 DNA reads TGTGCCAGCAGTGAACAGGGGGCGATTGAAGCTTTCTTT.

This clonotype occurred many times. The rearrangement uses TRBV6-6 and TRBJ2-6, with D maybe TRBD1 (6 bases). CDR1 MNHNY and CDR2 SVGAGI come from the germline V gene (reference sequence). The CDR3 consists of 18 residues. Trimming removed 2 bases from V and 0 bases from J, with 14 bases in between. The CDR3 sequence: CASSYDRLKDSGANVLTF. For the CDR3, the DNA is TGTGCCAGCAGTTACGACAGGCTGAAAGACTCTGGGGCCAACGTCCTGACTTTC.

At least ten counts were recorded for this clonotype. V gene TRBV7-2 combines with J gene TRBJ1-5; the D is unclear. The ends were cut back, 5 bases at V and 4 bases at J, with 9 bases in the middle. CDR3 length: 13 amino acids. Germline V gives CDR1 SGHTA, CDR2 FQGNSA. CDR3 amino acids: CASSPPVNQPQHF. The CDR3 DNA reads TGTGCCAGCAGCCCACCCGTAAATCAGCCCCAGCATTTT.

This clonotype was counted ten times or more. The V and J genes are TRBV6-6 and TRBJ2-5; the match to TRBD2 covers 15 bases. The CDR3 length is 15 residues. Germline V gene sequence: CDR1 MNHNY, CDR2 SVGAGI (reference sequence). V was pared by 4 bases and J by 5 bases, with 2 bases of the junction left unmatched. The CDR3: CASSWGLAGGETQYF. The CDR3 DNA is TGTGCCAGCAGTTGGGGACTAGCGGGGGGCGAGACCCAGTACTTC.

Many counts were recorded for this clonotype. The V call is TRBV28, the J call TRBJ2-7; D is uncertain. CDR1 MDHEN and CDR2 SYDVKM come from the germline V gene. Trimming shortened V by 8 bases and J by 3 bases, and 5 bases separated the two germline ends. CDR3 size: 10 residues. CDR3 DNA: TGTGCCAGCGGCGTCTACGAGCAGTACTTC. It encodes CASGVYEQYF.

The sample holds many counts of this clonotype. The rearrangement uses TRBV4-2 and TRBJ2-3; TRBD2 is a possible D gene (7 bases). The CDR3 is 13 amino acids. V was cut by 5 bases and J by 4 bases, with 10 bases left in between. Per the germline V gene, CDR1 is LGHNA and CDR2 is YNFKEQ. Here the CDR3 reads CASSGGASDTQYF. The CDR3 DNA reads TGTGCCAGCAGCGGGGGGGCATCAGATACGCAGTATTTT.

Many counts were recorded for this clonotype. This chain joins TRBV9 and TRBJ1-1; perhaps TRBD1 as D (5 bases). Germline V gene sequence: CDR1 SGDLS, CDR2 YYNGEE. Deletions cut 4 bases from V and 8 bases from J, with 21 bases between. The CDR3 is made up of 15 amino acids. The CDR3 spells CASSLTGSSWGEAFF. The CDR3, as DNA: TGTGCCAGCAGCCTTACCGGTTCCTCTTGGGGCGAAGCTTTCTTT.

V usage is TRBV5-1 and J usage is TRBJ1-4; possible D gene TRBD1, 5 bases. The CDR3 loop spans 14 amino acids. V dropped 0 bases and J dropped 4 bases, with 7 bases sitting between them. Germline loops: CDR1 SGHRS, CDR2 YFSETQ. CDR3 loop: CASSLEGDNEKLFF. CDR3 nucleotides: TGCGCCAGCAGCTTGGAAGGGGATAATGAAAAACTGTTTTTT.

There are many counts of this clonotype. The chain uses TRBV6-6 and TRBJ1-2; 7 positions match TRBD1. Germline V lookup: CDR1 MNHNY, CDR2 SVGAGI (reference sequence). Germline trimming cut 0 bases from V and 6 bases from J; bases unmatched to any gene: 7. The length of the CDR3 is 15 residues. CDR3 bases: TGTGCCAGCAGTTACTCGGGACAGACGCCTCATGGCTACACCTTC. The encoded protein is CASSYSGQTPHGYTF.

This clonotype was observed at least ten times. The chain has TRBV20-1 and TRBJ2-4; 7 bases align to TRBD1. After removal of 4 bases from V and 2 bases from J, the junction contained 8 bases not matched to a gene. Germline values: CDR1 DFQATT, CDR2 SNEGSKA (reference sequence). The CDR3 contains 15 residues. The CDR3, as DNA: TGCAGTGCTATGTATGGCAGGGGGTCCAAAAACATTCAGTACTTC. This encodes CSAMYGRGSKNIQYF.

This clonotype was detected many times. The V call is TRBV4-3, the J call TRBJ2-5; 9 positions match TRBD2. The trim removed 0 bases at V and 6 bases at J, leaving 8 bases unmatched. Germline-derived CDR1 and CDR2 are LGHNA and YSLEER. This CDR3 is built from 16 residues. The CDR3 DNA sequence: TGCGCCAGCAGCCAAGAAGTGGCGGGGGGGCACAAGACCCAGTACTTC. Translation: CASSQEVAGGHKTQYF.

This clonotype was seen at least ten times. J is TRBJ1-5 and V is TRBV19, with TRBD1 as a possible D gene (6 bases). CDR1 is LNHDA and CDR2 is SQIVND in the germline V gene (reference sequence). This CDR3 has 14 residues. The V end lost 2 bases, the J end lost 6 bases, and 11 bases lay between the germline ends. This CDR3 is CASSIRGGLQPQHF. The CDR3 DNA sequence: TGTGCCAGTAGTATAAGGGGGGGGCTTCAGCCCCAGCATTTT. Variable domain in full (rest from reference TRBV19 and TRBJ1-5): DGGITQSPKYLFRKEGQNVTLSCEQNLNHDAMYWYRQDPGQGLRLIYYSQIVNDFQKGDIAEGYSVSREKKESFPLTVTSAQKNPTAFYLCASSIRGGLQPQHFGDGTRLSIL.

This clonotype was detected many times. V and J are TRBV30 and TRBJ2-7; D may correspond to TRBD1 or TRBD2 (5 bases each). Germline CDR1 GTSNPN, CDR2 SVGIG (reference sequence). The CDR3 consists of 14 residues. V dropped 0 bases and J dropped 4 bases, with 13 bases sitting between them. The CDR3 nucleotides are TGTGCCTGGAGTGTACGGGGCCAGGGTTACGAGCAGTACTTC. Its protein product is CAWSVRGQGYEQYF.

This clonotype came up many times. The V call is TRBV19, the J call TRBJ2-2; 8 bases align to TRBD1. V lost 4 bases, J lost 1 base, and 5 bases stayed unmatched. The germline V gene has CDR1 LNHDA and CDR2 SQIVND (reference sequence). The CDR3 extends over 16 amino acids. The DNA for the CDR3 is TGTGCCAGTAGTACCCCCGGGACAGGGAACACCGGGGAGCTGTTTTTT. Protein: CASSTPGTGNTGELFF.

This clonotype occurred many times. The chain is built from TRBV12-3 or TRBV12-4 and TRBJ2-4, with TRBD1 as a possible D gene (6 bases). The CDR3 runs to 15 residues. The V end lost 2 bases, the J end lost 3 bases, and 11 bases lay between the germline ends. The CDR3 DNA follows: TGTGCCAGCAGTTTAAGGGGGTCTGGCAAAAACATTCAGTACTTC. This encodes CASSLRGSGKNIQYF.

The table lists this clonotype with many counts. The chain employs TRBV4-3 and TRBJ2-1, with 10 nucleotides matching TRBD1. CDR1 and CDR2 (germline): LGHNA, YSLEER. CDR3 size: 17 residues. V lost 1 base to trimming and J lost 8 bases; unmatched junction nucleotides: 11. The CDR3 region is CASSQVIQGQGFDEQFF. Here the CDR3 DNA reads TGCGCCAGCAGCCAAGTGATTCAGGGACAGGGGTTCGATGAGCAGTTCTTC.

This clonotype was recorded a few times. This rearrangement joins TRBV5-4 to TRBJ1-1; D uncertain. The CDR3 extends over 14 amino acids. Trimming stripped 0 bases from V and 0 bases from J, with 6 bases between. Germline loops: CDR1 SGHNT, CDR2 YYREEE (reference sequence). The CDR3 region is CASSLERVNTEAFF. The CDR3 DNA reads as TGTGCCAGCAGCTTGGAGAGAGTGAACACTGAAGCTTTCTTT. Full variable domain (outside the CDR3, taken from reference TRBV5-4 and TRBJ1-1): ETGVTQSPTHLIKTRGQQVTLRCSSQSGHNTVSWYQQALGQGPQFIFQYYREEENGRGNFPPRFSGLQFPNYSSELNVNALELDDSALYLCASSLERVNTEAFFGQGTRLTVV.

The rearrangement uses TRBV7-2 and TRBJ2-3, with D possibly being TRBD1 (5 bases). Trimming pared 5 bases from V and 1 base from J, leaving 16 bases between. CDR3 size: 16 residues. Germline CDR1 SGHTA, CDR2 FQGNSA. The CDR3 sequence is CASSADRVRGTDTQYF. DNA of the CDR3: TGTGCCAGCAGCGCGGACCGGGTCAGGGGCACAGATACGCAGTATTTT.